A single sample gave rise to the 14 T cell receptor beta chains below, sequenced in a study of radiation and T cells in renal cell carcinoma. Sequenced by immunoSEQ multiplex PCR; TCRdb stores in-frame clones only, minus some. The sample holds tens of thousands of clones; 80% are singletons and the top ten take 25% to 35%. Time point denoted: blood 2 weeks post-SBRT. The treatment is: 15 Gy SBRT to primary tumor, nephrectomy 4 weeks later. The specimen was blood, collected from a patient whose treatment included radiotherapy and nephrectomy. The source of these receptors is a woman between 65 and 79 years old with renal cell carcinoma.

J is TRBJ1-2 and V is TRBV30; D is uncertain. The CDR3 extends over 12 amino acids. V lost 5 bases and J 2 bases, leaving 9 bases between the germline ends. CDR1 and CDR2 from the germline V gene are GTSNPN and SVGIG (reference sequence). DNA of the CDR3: TGTGCCTGGGACATTCAAAACTATGGCTACACCTTC. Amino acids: CAWDIQNYGYTF.

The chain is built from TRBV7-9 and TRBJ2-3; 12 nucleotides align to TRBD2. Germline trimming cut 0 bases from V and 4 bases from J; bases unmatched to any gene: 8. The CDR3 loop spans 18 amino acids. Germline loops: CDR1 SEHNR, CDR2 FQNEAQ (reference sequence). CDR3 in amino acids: CASSLAGPSGGAADTQYF. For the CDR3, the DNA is TGTGCCAGCAGCTTAGCGGGGCCTAGCGGGGGGGCGGCAGATACGCAGTATTTT.

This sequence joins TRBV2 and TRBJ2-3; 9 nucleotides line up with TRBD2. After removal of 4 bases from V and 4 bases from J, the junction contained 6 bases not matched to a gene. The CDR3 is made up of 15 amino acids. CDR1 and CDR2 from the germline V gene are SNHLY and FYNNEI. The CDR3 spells CASSGAGGGPDTQYF. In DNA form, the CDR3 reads TGTGCCAGCAGTGGAGCGGGGGGTGGGCCAGATACGCAGTATTTT.

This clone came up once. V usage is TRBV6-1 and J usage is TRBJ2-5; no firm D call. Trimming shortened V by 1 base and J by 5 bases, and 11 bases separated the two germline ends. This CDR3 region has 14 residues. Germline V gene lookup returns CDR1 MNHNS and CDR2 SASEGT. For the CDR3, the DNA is TGTGCCAGCAGTGAAGACGTTACGAGCGAGACCCAGTACTTC. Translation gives CASSEDVTSETQYF.

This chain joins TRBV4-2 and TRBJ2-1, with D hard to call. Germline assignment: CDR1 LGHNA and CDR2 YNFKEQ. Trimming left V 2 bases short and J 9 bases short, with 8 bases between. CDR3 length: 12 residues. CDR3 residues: CASSQTVLEQFF. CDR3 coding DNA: TGTGCCAGCAGCCAAACGGTGCTTGAGCAGTTCTTC.

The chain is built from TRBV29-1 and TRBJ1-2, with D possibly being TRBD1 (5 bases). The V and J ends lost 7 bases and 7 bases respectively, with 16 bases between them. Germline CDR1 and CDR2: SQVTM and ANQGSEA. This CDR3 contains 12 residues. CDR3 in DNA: TGCAGCGGGGGGGACGACGGCCGTGGCTACACCTTC. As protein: CSGGDDGRGYTF.

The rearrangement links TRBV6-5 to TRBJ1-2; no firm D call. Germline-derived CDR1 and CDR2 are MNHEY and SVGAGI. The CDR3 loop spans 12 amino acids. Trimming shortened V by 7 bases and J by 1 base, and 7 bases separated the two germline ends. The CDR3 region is CASKAHNYGYTF. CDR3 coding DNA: TGTGCCAGCAAAGCCCATAACTATGGCTACACCTTC.

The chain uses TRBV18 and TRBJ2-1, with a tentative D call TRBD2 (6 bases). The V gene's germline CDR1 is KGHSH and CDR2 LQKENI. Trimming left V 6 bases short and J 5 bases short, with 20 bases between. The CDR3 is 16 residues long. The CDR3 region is CASSLQRARGDNEQFF. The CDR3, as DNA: TGTGCCAGCTCTCTCCAGCGGGCGCGGGGAGACAATGAGCAGTTCTTC.

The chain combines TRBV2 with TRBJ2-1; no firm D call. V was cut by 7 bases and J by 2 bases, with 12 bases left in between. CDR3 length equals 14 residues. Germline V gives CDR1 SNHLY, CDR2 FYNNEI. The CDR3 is CASNEDGPYNEQFF. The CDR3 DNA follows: TGTGCCAGCAATGAGGACGGTCCCTACAATGAGCAGTTCTTC.

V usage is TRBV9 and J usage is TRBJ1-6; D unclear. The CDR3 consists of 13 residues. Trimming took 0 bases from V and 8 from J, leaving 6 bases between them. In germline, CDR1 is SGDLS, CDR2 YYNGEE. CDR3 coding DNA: TGTGCCAGCAGCGTAGACTGGGATTCACCCCTCCACTTT. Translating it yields CASSVDWDSPLHF.

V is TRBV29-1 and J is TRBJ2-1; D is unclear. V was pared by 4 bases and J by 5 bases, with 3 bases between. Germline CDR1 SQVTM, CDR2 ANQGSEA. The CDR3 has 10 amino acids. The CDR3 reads CSVGNNEQFF. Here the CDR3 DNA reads TGCAGCGTTGGAAACAATGAGCAGTTCTTC.

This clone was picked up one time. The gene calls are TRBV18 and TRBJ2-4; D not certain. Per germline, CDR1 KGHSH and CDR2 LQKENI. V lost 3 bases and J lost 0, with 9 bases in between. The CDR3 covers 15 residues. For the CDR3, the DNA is TGTGCCAGCTCACCCTTTGGAGAAGCCAAAAACATTCAGTACTTC. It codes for CASSPFGEAKNIQYF.

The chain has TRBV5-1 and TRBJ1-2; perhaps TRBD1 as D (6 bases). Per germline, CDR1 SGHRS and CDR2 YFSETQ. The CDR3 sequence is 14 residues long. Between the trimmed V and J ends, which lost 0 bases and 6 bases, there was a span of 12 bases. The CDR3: CASSLGQASHGYTF. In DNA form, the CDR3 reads TGCGCCAGCAGCTTGGGACAGGCCAGTCATGGCTACACCTTC.

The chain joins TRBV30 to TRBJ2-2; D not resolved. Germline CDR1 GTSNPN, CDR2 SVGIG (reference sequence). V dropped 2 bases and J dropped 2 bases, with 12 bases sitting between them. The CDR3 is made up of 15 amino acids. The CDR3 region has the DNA TGTGCCTGGAGTCAGGCAGCCTTTAACACCGGGGAGCTGTTTTTT. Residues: CAWSQAAFNTGELFF. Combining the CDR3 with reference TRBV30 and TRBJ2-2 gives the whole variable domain SQTIHQWPATLVQPVGSPLSLECTVEGTSNPNLYWYRQAAGRGLQLLFYSVGIGQISSEVPQNLSASRPQDRQFILSSKKLLLSDSGFYLCAWSQAAFNTGELFFGEGSRLTVL.